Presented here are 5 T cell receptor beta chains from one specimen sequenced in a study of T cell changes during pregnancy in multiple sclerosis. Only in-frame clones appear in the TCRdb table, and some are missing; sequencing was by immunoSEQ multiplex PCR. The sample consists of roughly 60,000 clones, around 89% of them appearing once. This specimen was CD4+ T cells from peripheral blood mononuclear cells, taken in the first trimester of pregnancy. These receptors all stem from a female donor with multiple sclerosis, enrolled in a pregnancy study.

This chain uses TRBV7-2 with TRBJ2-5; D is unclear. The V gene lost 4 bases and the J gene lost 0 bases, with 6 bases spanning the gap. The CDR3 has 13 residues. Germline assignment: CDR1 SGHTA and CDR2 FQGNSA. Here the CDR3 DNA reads TGTGCCAGCAGCTACCCTAACCAAGAGACCCAGTACTTC. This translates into CASSYPNQETQYF.

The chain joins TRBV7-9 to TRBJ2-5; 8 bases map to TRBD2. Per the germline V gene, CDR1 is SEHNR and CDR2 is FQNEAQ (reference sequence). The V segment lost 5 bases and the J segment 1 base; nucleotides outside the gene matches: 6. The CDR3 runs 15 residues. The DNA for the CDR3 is TGTGCCAGCAGCCCCGGGGGGGGTTTCCAAGAGACCCAGTACTTC. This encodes CASSPGGGFQETQYF. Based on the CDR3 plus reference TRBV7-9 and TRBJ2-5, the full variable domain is DTGVSQNPRHKITKRGQNVTFRCDPISEHNRLYWYRQTLGQGPEFLTYFQNEAQLEKSRLLSDRFSAERPKGSFSTLEIQRTEQGDSAMYLCASSPGGGFQETQYFGPGTRLLVL.

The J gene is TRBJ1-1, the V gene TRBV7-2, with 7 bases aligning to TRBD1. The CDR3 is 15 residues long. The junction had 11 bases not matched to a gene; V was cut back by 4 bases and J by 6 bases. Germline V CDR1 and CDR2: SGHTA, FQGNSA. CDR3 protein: CASSSSTGRPPEAFF. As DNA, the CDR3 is TGTGCCAGCAGCTCTTCGACAGGGCGTCCCCCTGAAGCTTTCTTT. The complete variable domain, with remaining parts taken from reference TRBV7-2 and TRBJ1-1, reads GAGVSQSPSNKVTEKGKDVELRCDPISGHTALYWYRQSLGQGLEFLIYFQGNSAPDKSGLPSDRFSAERTGGSVSTLTIQRTQQEDSAVYLCASSSSTGRPPEAFFGQGTRLTVV.

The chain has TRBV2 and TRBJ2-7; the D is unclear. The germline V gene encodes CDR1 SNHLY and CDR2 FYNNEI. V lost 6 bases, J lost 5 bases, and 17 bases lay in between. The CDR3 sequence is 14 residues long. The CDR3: CASSPAGWVHEQYF. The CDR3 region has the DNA TGTGCCAGCAGCCCCGCAGGCTGGGTCCACGAGCAGTACTTC.

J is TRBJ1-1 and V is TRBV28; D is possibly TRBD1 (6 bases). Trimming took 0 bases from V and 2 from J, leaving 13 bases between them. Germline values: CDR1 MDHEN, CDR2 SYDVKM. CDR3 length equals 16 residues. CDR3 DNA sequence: TGTGCCAGCAGTTTATGGGGGACATTCGGAAACACTGAAGCTTTCTTT. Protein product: CASSLWGTFGNTEAFF.